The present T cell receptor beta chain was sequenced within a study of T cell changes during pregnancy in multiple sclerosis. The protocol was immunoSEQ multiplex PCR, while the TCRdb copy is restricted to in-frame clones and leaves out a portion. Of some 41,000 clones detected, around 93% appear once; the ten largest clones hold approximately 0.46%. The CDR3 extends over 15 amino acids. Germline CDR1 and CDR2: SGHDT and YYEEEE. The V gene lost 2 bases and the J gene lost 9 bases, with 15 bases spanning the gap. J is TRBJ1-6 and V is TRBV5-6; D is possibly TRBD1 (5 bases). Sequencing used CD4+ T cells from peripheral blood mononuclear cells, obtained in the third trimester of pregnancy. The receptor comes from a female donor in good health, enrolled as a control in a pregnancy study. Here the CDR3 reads CASSFRTSRGSPLHF. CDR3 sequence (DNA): TGTGCCAGCAGCTTCCGGACCTCTAGGGGTTCACCCCTCCACTTT. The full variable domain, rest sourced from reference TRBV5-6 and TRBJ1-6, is DAGVTQSPTHLIKTRGQQVTLRCSPKSGHDTVSWYQQALGQGPQFIFQYYEEEERQRGNFPDRFSGHQFPNYSSELNVNALLLGDSALYLCASSFRTSRGSPLHFGNGTRLTVT.